Shown below are 24 T cell receptor beta chains from a single sample sequenced in a study of OX40 agonist ivuxolimab in advanced cancers. Using immunoSEQ multiplex PCR, the repertoire was profiled, and TCRdb retains in-frame clones only, with some absent. The table lists about 46,000 clones, about four fifths of them singletons. This sample comprised CD4+ or CD8+ T cells sorted from blood, obtained in a trial of the OX40 agonist ivuxolimab. These receptors were collected from an adult with an advanced solid tumor such as melanoma, head and neck, liver or kidney cancer.

The chain carries TRBV6-5 and TRBJ1-6; D gene unclear. The ends were cut back, 0 bases at V and 7 bases at J, with 10 bases in the middle. Germline V gene lookup returns CDR1 MNHEY and CDR2 SVGAGI. The CDR3 covers 15 residues. CDR3 nucleotide sequence: TGTGCCAGCAGTTACTCGGAGGGAAGCAATTCACCCCTCCACTTT. This sequence encodes CASSYSEGSNSPLHF.

This clone is deemed medium-sized. This chain joins TRBV7-7 and TRBJ2-3, with D possibly TRBD1 on 5 matching bases. The CDR3 is 16 residues long. Germline values: CDR1 SSHAT, CDR2 FNYEAQ (reference sequence). V lost 5 bases to trimming and J lost 0 bases, with 15 bases between them. The CDR3 sequence is CASSPSPGPSTDTQYF. Here the CDR3 DNA reads TGTGCCAGCAGCCCCAGCCCAGGGCCTAGCACAGATACGCAGTATTTT.

The chain combines TRBV5-1 with TRBJ2-1; the D gene is possibly TRBD1 (6 bases). Per germline, CDR1 SGHRS and CDR2 YFSETQ. The CDR3 has 12 amino acids. Trimming removed 5 bases from V and 8 bases from J, with 11 bases in between. The CDR3 nucleotides read TGCGCCAGCAGGAAAAACAGGGATGAGCAGTTCTTC. This encodes CASRKNRDEQFF.

This clone occurred a few times. The chain's CDR3 is CASSPPSRGNEQFF. In DNA form, the CDR3 reads TGTGCCAGCTCACCACCGTCAAGGGGCAATGAGCAGTTCTTC. The rearrangement uses TRBV18 and TRBJ2-1; a weak D match, TRBD1 (5 bases). Trimming shortened V by 0 bases and J by 6 bases, and 9 bases separated the two germline ends. The CDR3 consists of 14 residues. Germline CDR1 reads KGHSH; CDR2 reads LQKENI.

The rearrangement joins TRBV4-1 to TRBJ2-3; D gene unclear. The V end was cut by 1 base, the J end by 5 bases, with 16 bases between. This CDR3 is built from 16 residues. The germline gives CDR1 MGHRA, CDR2 YSYEKL. The CDR3 DNA sequence: TGCGCCAGCAGCCAAGTGAATCTAGTTACAGTAGATACGCAGTATTTT. It yields the protein CASSQVNLVTVDTQYF.

In this sample, this clone turned up once. The rearrangement uses TRBV30 and TRBJ1-2; D is unresolved. This CDR3 is built from 12 residues. The V gene lost 0 bases and the J gene lost 7 bases, with 9 bases spanning the gap. Looked up from germline, CDR1 is GTSNPN and CDR2 is SVGIG (reference sequence). The CDR3 bases are TGTGCCTGGAGTGTAAGCGGTTTTGGCTACACCTTC. It translates to CAWSVSGFGYTF.

CDR3 DNA: TGCGCCAGCAGCGAGGCGGGACACGCTTACGAGCAGTACTTC. The encoded protein is CASSEAGHAYEQYF. The chain uses TRBV10-1 and TRBJ2-7; perhaps D is TRBD1 or TRBD2 (6 bases each). Germline values: CDR1 WNHNN, CDR2 SYGVQD (reference sequence). V was pared by 6 bases and J by 4 bases, with 16 bases between. This CDR3 spans 14 amino acids.

The J gene is TRBJ1-4, the V gene TRBV14; D possibly corresponds to TRBD1 (5 bases). The V gene lost 4 bases and the J gene lost 5 bases, with 14 bases spanning the gap. Germline V CDR1 and CDR2: SGHDN, FVKESK. The CDR3 sequence is 15 residues long. CDR3 sequence reads: CASSPEGRINEKLFF. The CDR3 nucleotides read TGTGCCAGCAGCCCCGAGGGACGGATAAATGAAAAACTGTTTTTT.

The chain joins TRBV25-1 to TRBJ1-5; TRBD1 aligns across 9 bases. V lost 5 bases to trimming and J lost 6 bases; unmatched junction nucleotides: 2. Looked up from germline, CDR1 is MGHDK and CDR2 is SYGVNS. This CDR3 has 13 amino acids. CDR3 DNA sequence: TGTGCCAGCAGTTCGACAGGGGGTCAGCCCCAGCATTTT. Residues: CASSSTGGQPQHF.

The V and J genes are TRBV25-1 and TRBJ1-3; maybe TRBD1 (6 bases). V lost 6 bases, J lost 1 base, and 16 bases lay in between. CDR1 and CDR2 (germline): MGHDK, SYGVNS. This CDR3 contains 16 residues. The DNA of the CDR3 is TGTGCCAGCAGCACTCTACAGGGAGGGTCTGGAAACACCATATATTTT. It yields the protein CASSTLQGGSGNTIYF.

This chain joins TRBV6-5 and TRBJ1-3; D remains ambiguous. CDR3 length: 16 residues. Trimming took 4 bases from V and 4 from J, leaving 17 bases between them. Looked up from germline, CDR1 is MNHEY and CDR2 is SVGAGI. CDR3 amino acids: CASSWKRPTAGNTIYF. CDR3 DNA: TGTGCCAGCAGTTGGAAACGTCCAACGGCGGGAAACACCATATATTTT.

The chain is built from TRBV6-1 and TRBJ1-6; no clear D gene. Trimming removed 2 bases at V and 10 bases at J, with 9 bases between. The CDR3 is 13 residues long. CDR1 MNHNS and CDR2 SASEGT come from the germline V gene. Here the CDR3 reads CASSESSGSPLHF. CDR3 nucleotide sequence: TGTGCCAGCAGTGAAAGCAGCGGGTCACCCCTCCACTTT.

The rearrangement uses TRBV15 and TRBJ1-2, with 7 bases identical to TRBD1. The J segment lost 1 base and the V segment lost 0 bases, leaving 5 bases of the junction unmatched. Germline values: CDR1 LNHNV, CDR2 YYDKDF (reference sequence). The CDR3 covers 16 residues. In DNA form, the CDR3 reads TGTGCCACCAGCAGAGATTTGGGACAGCTTAACTATGGCTACACCTTC. The encoded protein is CATSRDLGQLNYGYTF.

This chain connects TRBV2 to TRBJ2-3, with 8 bases fitting TRBD2. The ends lost 6 bases at V and 3 bases at J; junction bases unmatched: 17. Germline lookup yields CDR1 SNHLY and CDR2 FYNNEI. The CDR3 is 18 residues long. The CDR3 reads CASREFSGAQWRTDTQYF. The DNA for the CDR3 is TGTGCCAGCAGGGAATTTAGCGGGGCCCAATGGAGGACAGATACGCAGTATTTT.

This chain links TRBV19 with TRBJ1-1; possible D gene TRBD1, 6 bases. CDR3 length: 18 residues. Germline values: CDR1 LNHDA, CDR2 SQIVND (reference sequence). With 4 bases removed from V and 2 bases from J, the gap between germline ends came to 23 bases. This CDR3 reads CASSTIAGTPKLNTEAFF. The CDR3 DNA is TGTGCCAGTAGTACTATTGCCGGGACACCGAAACTAAACACTGAAGCTTTCTTT.

The chain combines TRBV7-2 with TRBJ1-6; D is perhaps TRBD1 (5 bases). CDR1 and CDR2 (germline): SGHTA, FQGNSA. Trimming stripped 1 base from V and 7 bases from J, with 17 bases between. The CDR3 spans 17 residues. CDR3 residues: CASSLVGGAGRNSPLHF. The CDR3, as DNA: TGTGCCAGCAGCTTAGTGGGCGGGGCAGGGCGGAATTCACCCCTCCACTTT.

The V gene is TRBV6-5, the J gene TRBJ1-1, with a weak D call TRBD1 (5 bases). Per germline, CDR1 MNHEY and CDR2 SVGAGI. Trimming took off 6 bases at V and 5 bases at J, with 13 bases between the two ends. The CDR3 totals 13 residues. CDR3 residues: CASRDSRGTEAFF. CDR3 DNA sequence: TGTGCCAGCAGGGATTCTCGGGGGACTGAAGCTTTCTTT.

The CDR3 loop is CAWSPGLKLFF. The CDR3 nucleotides are TGTGCCTGGAGCCCTGGGCTAAAACTGTTTTTT. J is TRBJ1-4 and V is TRBV30; D gene unclear. This CDR3 region has 11 residues. Trimming shortened V by 3 bases and J by 10 bases, and 9 bases separated the two germline ends. Germline V CDR1 and CDR2: GTSNPN, SVGIG (reference sequence).

The gene calls are TRBV29-1 and TRBJ2-7, with D possibly being TRBD1 (6 bases). The CDR3 spans 12 residues. V was trimmed by 2 bases and J by 6 bases, leaving 11 bases between them. The V gene's germline CDR1 is SQVTM and CDR2 ANQGSEA. The CDR3 spells CSVEWQGSEQYF. CDR3 bases: TGCAGCGTTGAATGGCAGGGGTCCGAGCAGTACTTC.

The chain combines TRBV11-2 with TRBJ2-2, with D possibly being TRBD1 (6 bases). The CDR3 has 16 amino acids. The V end was cut by 2 bases, the J end by 4 bases, with 14 bases between. CDR1 and CDR2 from the germline V gene are SGHAT and FQNNGV. The CDR3 sequence: CASSLTGLMSTGELFF. The DNA of the CDR3 is TGTGCCAGCAGCTTAACAGGGTTGATGAGCACCGGGGAGCTGTTTTTT.

The rearrangement uses TRBV19 and TRBJ2-6; no clear D. The CDR3 loop spans 15 amino acids. Germline-derived CDR1 and CDR2 are LNHDA and SQIVND (reference sequence). Trimming left V 4 bases short and J 2 bases short, with 9 bases between. The CDR3 region is CASSKEGTGANVLTF. As DNA, the CDR3 is TGTGCCAGTAGTAAGGAAGGGACTGGGGCCAACGTCCTGACTTTC.

V usage is TRBV7-2 and J usage is TRBJ1-2; D is possibly TRBD1 (5 bases). The V gene lost 2 bases and the J gene lost 3 bases, with 13 bases spanning the gap. CDR3 size: 15 residues. Germline CDR1 is SGHTA and CDR2 is FQGNSA. CDR3 region: CASSLSPGTDYGYTF. In DNA form, the CDR3 reads TGTGCCAGCAGCTTAAGCCCCGGGACGGACTATGGCTACACCTTC.

V gene TRBV25-1 combines with J gene TRBJ2-1; D is perhaps TRBD1 (5 bases). The germline V gene has CDR1 MGHDK and CDR2 SYGVNS. This CDR3 contains 17 residues. V lost 4 bases, J lost 0 bases, and 16 bases lay in between. CDR3 sequence reads: CASSGTPGYNSYNEQFF. DNA of the CDR3: TGTGCCAGCAGTGGAACCCCAGGGTATAACTCCTACAATGAGCAGTTCTTC.

The rearrangement uses TRBV7-8 and TRBJ2-2; no reliable D call. The CDR3 sequence is 13 residues long. Germline V gene data show CDR1 as SGHVS and CDR2 as FQNEAQ. Trimming pared 5 bases from V and 1 base from J, leaving 5 bases between. The CDR3 protein is CASSTRNTGELFF. The CDR3 region has the DNA TGTGCCAGCAGCACCAGGAACACCGGGGAGCTGTTTTTT.